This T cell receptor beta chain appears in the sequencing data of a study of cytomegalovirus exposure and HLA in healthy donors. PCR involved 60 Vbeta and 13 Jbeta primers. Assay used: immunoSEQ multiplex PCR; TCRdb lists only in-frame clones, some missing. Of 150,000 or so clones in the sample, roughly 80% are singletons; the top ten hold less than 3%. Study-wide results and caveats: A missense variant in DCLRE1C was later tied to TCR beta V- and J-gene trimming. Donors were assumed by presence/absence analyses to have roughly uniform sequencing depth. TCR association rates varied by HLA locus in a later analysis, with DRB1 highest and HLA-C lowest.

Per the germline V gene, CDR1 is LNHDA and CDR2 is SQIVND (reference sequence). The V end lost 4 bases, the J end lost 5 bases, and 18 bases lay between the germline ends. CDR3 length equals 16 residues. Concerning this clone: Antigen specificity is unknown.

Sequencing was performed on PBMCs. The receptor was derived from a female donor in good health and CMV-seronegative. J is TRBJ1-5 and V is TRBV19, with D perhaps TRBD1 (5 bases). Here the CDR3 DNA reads TGTGCCAGTAGTAAGAGCTACAGGCAAGGTTATCAGCCCCAGCATTTT. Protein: CASSKSYRQGYQPQHF. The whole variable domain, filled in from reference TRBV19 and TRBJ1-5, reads DGGITQSPKYLFRKEGQNVTLSCEQNLNHDAMYWYRQDPGQGLRLIYYSQIVNDFQKGDIAEGYSVSREKKESFPLTVTSAQKNPTAFYLCASSKSYRQGYQPQHFGDGTRLSIL.